This T cell receptor (beta chain) comes out of a study of patients and donors after allogeneic stem cell transplantation. CDR1 and CDR2 from the germline V gene are SGDLS and YYNGEE. The V and J ends lost 2 bases and 0 bases respectively, with 9 bases between them. The CDR3 has 15 residues. MiXCR, run by TCRdb on the RT-PCR reads, gives a single entry per CDR3 protein. The sample shows 900,000 to 1,000,000 distinct CDR3 sequences, approximately 18% of them seen only once. In this sample, this clonotype turned up a few times. The rearrangement joins TRBV9 to TRBJ2-1; D unresolved. The sequence was obtained from a human donor who was either an allogeneic HSCT recipient or a stem cell or donor lymphocyte infusion donor (not recorded which). It is not recorded whose cells these are; they may come from a transplant donor. Sequencing was performed on blood, either unsorted or a sorted T cell fraction (not recorded which). The CDR3 protein is CASSVGSASYNEQFF. Here the CDR3 DNA reads TGTGCCAGCAGCGTCGGGTCGGCCTCCTACAATGAGCAGTTCTTC.